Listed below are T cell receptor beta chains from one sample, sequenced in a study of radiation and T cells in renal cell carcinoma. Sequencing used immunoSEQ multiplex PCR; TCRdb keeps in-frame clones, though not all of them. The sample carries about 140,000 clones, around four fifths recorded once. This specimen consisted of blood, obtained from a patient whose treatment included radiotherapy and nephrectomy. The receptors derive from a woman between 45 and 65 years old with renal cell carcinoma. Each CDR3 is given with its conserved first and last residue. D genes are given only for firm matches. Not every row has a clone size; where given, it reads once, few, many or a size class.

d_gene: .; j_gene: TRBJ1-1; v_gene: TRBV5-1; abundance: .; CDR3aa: CASSLGGGLNTEAFF; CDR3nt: TGCGCCAGCAGCTTGGGCGGGGGACTGAACACTGAAGCTTTCTTT
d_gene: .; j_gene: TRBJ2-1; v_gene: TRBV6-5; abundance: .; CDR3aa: CASGQTVYNEQFF; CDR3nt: TGTGCCAGCGGCCAGACAGTCTACAATGAGCAGTTCTTC
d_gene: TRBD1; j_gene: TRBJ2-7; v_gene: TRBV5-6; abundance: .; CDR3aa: CASSRDRNYEQYF; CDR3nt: TGTGCCAGCAGCCGGGACAGGAACTACGAGCAGTACTTC
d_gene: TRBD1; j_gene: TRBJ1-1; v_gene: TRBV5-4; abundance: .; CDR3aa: CASSPTGGRMGNTEAFF; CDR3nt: TGTGCCAGCAGCCCGACAGGGGGGAGAATGGGGAACACTGAAGCTTTCTTT
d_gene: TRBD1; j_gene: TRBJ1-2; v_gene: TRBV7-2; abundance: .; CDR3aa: CASSVTGDYGYTF; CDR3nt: TGTGCCAGCAGCGTCACAGGGGACTATGGCTACACCTTC
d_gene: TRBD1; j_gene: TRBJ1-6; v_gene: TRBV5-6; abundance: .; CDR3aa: CASSLGGQGPRPLHF; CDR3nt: TGTGCCAGCAGCTTGGGGGGACAGGGCCCAAGACCCCTCCACTTT
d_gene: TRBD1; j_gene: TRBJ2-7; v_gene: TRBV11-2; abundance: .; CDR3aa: CASSQGTAYEQYF; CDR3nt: TGTGCCAGCAGCCAGGGGACAGCCTACGAGCAGTACTTC
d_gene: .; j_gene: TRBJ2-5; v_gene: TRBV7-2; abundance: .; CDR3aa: CASSLGGWTQYF; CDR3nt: TGTGCCAGCAGCTTAGGGGGGTGGACCCAGTACTTC
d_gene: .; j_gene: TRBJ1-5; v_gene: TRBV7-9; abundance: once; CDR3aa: CASRLDGGQPQHF; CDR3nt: TGTGCCAGCAGACTTGATGGGGGTCAGCCCCAGCATTTT
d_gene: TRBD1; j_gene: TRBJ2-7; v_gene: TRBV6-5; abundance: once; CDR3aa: CASSSTGDGYEQYF; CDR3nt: TGTGCCAGCAGCTCAACAGGGGACGGGTACGAGCAGTACTTC
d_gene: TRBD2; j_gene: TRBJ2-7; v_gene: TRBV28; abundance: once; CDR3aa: CASSLEGAGGVVLYF; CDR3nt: TGTGCCAGCAGTTTAGAGGGAGCGGGAGGAGTTGTCCTGTACTTC
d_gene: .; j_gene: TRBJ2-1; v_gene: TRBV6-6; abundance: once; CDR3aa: CASGGVGEEQFF; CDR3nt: TGTGCCAGCGGAGGGGTCGGTGAGGAGCAGTTCTTC
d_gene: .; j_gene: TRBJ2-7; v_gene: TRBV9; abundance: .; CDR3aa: CASSVGVSHEQYF; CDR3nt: TGTGCCAGCAGCGTAGGGGTCAGCCACGAGCAGTACTTC